What follows describes a single T cell receptor beta chain. As yet, its antigen is unknown. This entry comes from a study of shared clonotypes between healthy human individuals. Study-wide results and caveats: Only blood was sampled; tissue repertoires likely differ. Larger estimated richness was generally seen in naive subsets than in memory subsets. Roughly 5% of naive CD4 clonotypes were common to a few donors.

The CDR3 extends over 14 amino acids. V lost 3 bases and J 2 bases, leaving 10 bases between the germline ends. The germline gives CDR1 SGHAT, CDR2 FQNNGV. The method was immunoSEQ multiplex PCR; TCRdb's version includes in-frame clones alone and lacks a portion of them. The sample comprises 550,000 to 700,000 clones, about 80% of which are singletons, and roughly 1.9% rests with the top ten. The chain uses TRBV11-2 and TRBJ1-2, with unresolved D. The receptor comes from a woman aged 30 to 39 in good health. The sequencing input was memory CD4+ T cells sorted from blood. The sample's subset: CD45RA-negative fraction. The CDR3 loop is CASSFSSGNYGYTF. In nucleotides, the CDR3 is TGTGCCAGCAGCTTCTCGAGCGGCAACTATGGCTACACCTTC.